One and the same sample provided the 27 T cell receptor beta chains below, sequenced in a study of CD8+ T cells in alopecia areata. RNA, once extracted, was reverse transcribed into cDNA for use as the sequencing template. TCRdb's copy holds only in-frame clones and misses some; the assay was immunoSEQ multiplex PCR. The sample has fewer than 150,000 clones, around 60% seen once. This specimen was CD4+ T cells sorted from blood, taken at week 0. These receptors originate from a human donor with alopecia areata.

In its sample, this clone was seen a few times. The rearrangement joins TRBV6-6 to TRBJ1-1, with D possibly matching TRBD1 (5 bases). The length of the CDR3 is 12 residues. Germline V gene sequence: CDR1 MNHNY, CDR2 SVGAGI (reference sequence). The ends were cut back, 2 bases at V and 11 bases at J, with 12 bases in the middle. The CDR3 is CASSYRGSGAFF. DNA of the CDR3: TGTGCCAGCAGTTACAGGGGCAGTGGGGCTTTCTTT.

J is TRBJ1-5 and V is TRBV19; tentatively, D is TRBD1 (6 bases). Germline CDR1 and CDR2: LNHDA and SQIVND (reference sequence). Trimming shortened V by 5 bases and J by 2 bases, and 19 bases separated the two germline ends. CDR3 length equals 17 residues. The CDR3 coding sequence is TGTGCCAGTAGTTCAATGGTAGCGGGGGCGCGCAATCAGCCCCAGCATTTT. This gives the protein CASSSMVAGARNQPQHF.

CDR3 coding DNA: TGTGCCAGTTCTTCTCTCCTAAAGGGGAGCGAGCAGTACTTC. Its protein is CASSSLLKGSEQYF. V is TRBV19 and J is TRBJ2-7; either TRBD1 or TRBD2 may fit D (5 bases each). V was clipped by 8 bases and J by 6 bases, with 20 bases between them. The CDR3 is 14 residues long. In germline, CDR1 is LNHDA, CDR2 SQIVND (reference sequence).

V gene TRBV7-9 combines with J gene TRBJ1-5, with TRBD1 matching 7 bases. The CDR3 contains 14 residues. Losses at the gene ends were 5 bases for V and 4 bases for J; bases not matched to a gene: 5. The germline V gene has CDR1 SEHNR and CDR2 FQNEAQ (reference sequence). The chain's CDR3 is CASSPQGVNQPQHF. Written as DNA, the CDR3 is TGTGCCAGCAGCCCGCAGGGGGTTAATCAGCCCCAGCATTTT.

There are a few counts of this clone. The CDR3 spells CASSSGTGTYEQYF. The CDR3 coding sequence is TGCGCCAGCAGCTCCGGGACAGGAACCTACGAGCAGTACTTC. This chain connects TRBV5-1 to TRBJ2-7; 8 bases fit TRBD1. V shed 3 bases, J shed 2 bases, and the junction held 4 bases outside the gene matches. CDR3 length: 14 amino acids. Germline values: CDR1 SGHRS, CDR2 YFSETQ.

This clone was found a few times. The gene calls are TRBV5-1 and TRBJ2-6; D remains unclear. The ends were cut back, 5 bases at V and 0 bases at J, with 15 bases in the middle. The CDR3 has 17 amino acids. Germline CDR1 SGHRS, CDR2 YFSETQ. DNA of the CDR3: TGCGCCAGCAGTCCAGCCGGGTTGGTCTCTGGGGCCAACGTCCTGACTTTC. Its protein product is CASSPAGLVSGANVLTF.

The rearrangement links TRBV29-1 to TRBJ2-5, with D perhaps matching TRBD1 or TRBD2 (5 bases each). Per the germline V gene, CDR1 is SQVTM and CDR2 is ANQGSEA. V lost 6 bases to trimming and J lost 5 bases, with 13 bases between them. The CDR3 spans 12 residues. CDR3 nucleotide sequence: TGCAGCGTGGGACGGGCAGGGGAGACCCAGTACTTC. Amino acid sequence: CSVGRAGETQYF.

This chain uses TRBV9 with TRBJ1-2; the match to TRBD1 covers 11 bases. V shed 4 bases, J shed 10 bases, and the junction held 15 bases outside the gene matches. CDR3 length equals 16 residues. The germline V gene has CDR1 SGDLS and CDR2 YYNGEE. The CDR3 sequence: CASSPRTGGVPMNYTF. The DNA for the CDR3 is TGTGCCAGCAGCCCGAGGACAGGGGGCGTACCTATGAACTACACCTTC.

The gene calls are TRBV5-1 and TRBJ2-3, with a possible D match to TRBD2 (5 bases). The CDR3 spans 14 residues. CDR1 and CDR2 from the germline V gene are SGHRS and YFSETQ. V was pared by 0 bases and J by 3 bases, with 8 bases between. Here the CDR3 DNA reads TGCGCCAGCAGCTTGGATGCGGGTACAGATACGCAGTATTTT. Translating it yields CASSLDAGTDTQYF.

This sequence joins TRBV29-1 and TRBJ1-1; D may be TRBD1 (6 bases). V shed 4 bases and J shed 1 base, with 10 bases lying between them. From germline, CDR1 is SQVTM and CDR2 ANQGSEA. This CDR3 spans 13 amino acids. The CDR3 here is CSVGGTPNTEAFF. CDR3 DNA sequence: TGCAGCGTTGGAGGGACACCGAACACTGAAGCTTTCTTT.

This clone was observed a single time. The rearrangement uses TRBV6-5 and TRBJ2-7, with a weak D call TRBD2 (6 bases). CDR1 and CDR2 (germline): MNHEY, SVGAGI. V lost 2 bases and J lost 0, with 8 bases in between. CDR3 length equals 14 residues. In DNA, the CDR3 is TGTGCCAGCAGTTACGGCGGGACCTCCTACGAGCAGTACTTC. Translated: CASSYGGTSYEQYF.

This chain links TRBV15 with TRBJ2-2; 9 bases are a match to TRBD1. In germline, CDR1 is LNHNV, CDR2 YYDKDF (reference sequence). V dropped 1 base and J dropped 3; count of bases not matched to a gene: 18. There are 21 residues in the CDR3. DNA of the CDR3: TGTGCCACCAGCAGAGCCCCGGGCCAGTCAACAGGGGGCCGGGACACCGGGGAGCTGTTTTTT. Its protein product is CATSRAPGQSTGGRDTGELFF.

This clone appeared many times. The sample holds other DNA sequences that translate to the same CDR3. This chain's CDR3 is CAIGLAGANEQFF. The CDR3 DNA is TGTGCCATCGGACTAGCGGGAGCCAATGAGCAGTTCTTC. This chain uses TRBV10-3 with TRBJ2-1, with 13 positions matching TRBD2. V lost 8 bases, J lost 6 bases, and 1 base stayed unmatched. The CDR3 has 13 residues. CDR1 and CDR2 from the germline V gene are ENHRY and SYGVKD.

This clone was picked up one time. CDR3 in amino acids: CASSSSRDRKKQYF. CDR3 bases: TGTGCCAGCAGTTCATCCCGGGACAGGAAGAAGCAGTACTTC. The chain employs TRBV28 and TRBJ2-7; TRBD1 matches 8 bases. The length of the CDR3 is 14 residues. Germline V CDR1 and CDR2: MDHEN, SYDVKM. Unmatched junction bases numbered 10, after V lost 4 bases and J lost 8 bases.

V gene TRBV4-1 combines with J gene TRBJ1-4, with TRBD1 as a possible D gene (6 bases). The germline CDR1 and CDR2 sequences are MGHRA and YSYEKL. This CDR3 spans 14 amino acids. With 4 bases removed from V and 4 bases from J, the gap between germline ends came to 10 bases. CDR3 in DNA: TGCGCCAGCAGCCCACAGGGCTATAATGAAAAACTGTTTTTT. Protein: CASSPQGYNEKLFF.

This clone was seen only a few times. The genes are TRBV5-1 and TRBJ2-5, with 9 positions matching TRBD1. This CDR3 has 16 residues. The germline gives CDR1 SGHRS, CDR2 YFSETQ. V shed 2 bases and J 2 bases; nucleotides not matched to a gene: 7. Here the CDR3 DNA reads TGCGCCAGCAGCTTTGGGTCGACAGGGGGGCAAGAGACCCAGTACTTC. Translation: CASSFGSTGGQETQYF.

The chain links TRBV10-3 to TRBJ1-2, with 8 nucleotides matching TRBD1. J lost 8 bases, V lost 2 bases, and 4 bases had no gene match. CDR3 length: 13 amino acids. The germline V gene encodes CDR1 ENHRY and CDR2 SYGVKD. The CDR3 region has the DNA TGTGCCATCAGTGAGATGGCAGGGGGCGGCTACACCTTC. Translated, it gives CAISEMAGGGYTF.

The chain combines TRBV5-1 with TRBJ2-5; 12 nucleotides line up with TRBD1. CDR1 is SGHRS and CDR2 is YFSETQ in the germline V gene. The V gene end was trimmed by 4 bases and the J gene end by 6 bases; junction bases not matched to a gene: 4. The CDR3 has 14 residues. The CDR3 sequence is CASSEGQGAQTQYF. The CDR3 bases are TGCGCCAGCAGCGAGGGACAGGGGGCCCAGACCCAGTACTTC.

This clone was seen a single time. J is TRBJ2-5 and V is TRBV2; possible D gene TRBD1, 6 bases. V lost 7 bases to trimming and J lost 5 bases, with 20 bases between them. CDR3 length: 15 amino acids. Per germline, CDR1 SNHLY and CDR2 FYNNEI. The CDR3 is CASTPGNRVFETQYF. The DNA for the CDR3 is TGTGCCAGCACCCCCGGGAACAGGGTGTTTGAGACCCAGTACTTC.

The V call is TRBV4-3, the J call TRBJ2-2, with D possibly being TRBD1 or TRBD2 (6 bases each). V was clipped by 2 bases and J by 4 bases, with 17 bases between them. This CDR3 has 17 residues. CDR1 LGHNA and CDR2 YSLEER come from the germline V gene. This chain's CDR3 is CASSQLGGSRFTGELFF. CDR3 bases: TGCGCCAGCAGCCAATTAGGGGGGAGTAGGTTCACCGGGGAGCTGTTTTTT.

This clone was observed a handful of times. This chain links TRBV5-1 with TRBJ2-3; D unresolved. Germline lookup yields CDR1 SGHRS and CDR2 YFSETQ. There are 14 residues in the CDR3. V was pared by 4 bases and J by 1 base, with 10 bases between. The CDR3 reads CASSKGTGTDTQYF. Here the CDR3 DNA reads TGCGCCAGCAGCAAGGGCACAGGCACAGATACGCAGTATTTT.

This clone came up a few times. V usage is TRBV5-6 and J usage is TRBJ2-1, with D perhaps matching TRBD2 (6 bases). In germline, CDR1 is SGHDT, CDR2 YYEEEE. Trimming left V 2 bases short and J 0 bases short, with 18 bases between. The CDR3 is 18 residues long. CDR3 in DNA: TGTGCCAGCAGCTTCCGGTTCGGGGCGGGAAGCTCCTACAATGAGCAGTTCTTC. Its protein is CASSFRFGAGSSYNEQFF.

J is TRBJ2-3 and V is TRBV15; 11 bases fit TRBD2. The ends lost 0 bases at V and 0 bases at J; junction bases unmatched: 5. Germline-derived CDR1 and CDR2 are LNHNV and YYDKDF (reference sequence). The CDR3 covers 18 residues. CDR3 protein: CATSREGGLAGSTDTQYF. The CDR3 DNA sequence: TGTGCCACCAGCAGAGAAGGTGGACTAGCGGGTAGCACAGATACGCAGTATTTT.

The genes are TRBV5-5 and TRBJ2-5, with D unresolved. CDR3 size: 14 residues. V dropped 0 bases and J dropped 5 bases, with 11 bases sitting between them. Germline values: CDR1 SGHKS, CDR2 YYEKEE (reference sequence). The CDR3: CASSLGTASETQYF. CDR3 bases: TGTGCCAGCAGCTTGGGTACGGCCAGCGAGACCCAGTACTTC.

The chain recombines TRBV29-1 with TRBJ2-7; a weak D match, TRBD2 (5 bases). This CDR3 has 14 amino acids. V lost 4 bases, J lost 6 bases, and 19 bases lay in between. CDR1 is SQVTM and CDR2 is ANQGSEA in the germline V gene. The CDR3 coding sequence is TGCAGCGTTGTTGTCCCCGGGATTTCTATCGAGCAGTACTTC. It codes for CSVVVPGISIEQYF.

The V call is TRBV6-5, the J call TRBJ1-2; a weak D match, TRBD1 (6 bases). V lost 6 bases to trimming and J lost 2 bases, with 10 bases between them. Germline V gives CDR1 MNHEY, CDR2 SVGAGI. The CDR3 extends over 13 amino acids. The CDR3: CASSPTGNYGYTF. The CDR3 coding sequence is TGTGCCAGCAGCCCGACAGGAAACTATGGCTACACCTTC.

The chain uses TRBV6-6 and TRBJ2-1; 7 nucleotides align to TRBD2. Germline V CDR1 and CDR2: MNHNY, SVGAGI (reference sequence). With 2 bases clipped from V and 13 bases from J, the junction kept 5 bases outside the gene matches. The CDR3 has 12 residues. The CDR3 region is CASSYLRGDQFF. The CDR3 DNA sequence: TGTGCCAGCAGTTACCTCCGGGGGGATCAGTTCTTC.